These 10 T cell receptor beta chains came from one sample sequenced in a study of blood T cell repertoires in COVID-19. Produced via immunoSEQ multiplex PCR; TCRdb's table is partial and in-frame only. The profile shows 80,000 to 100,000 clones, over 75% of them singletons. Sequenced: peripheral blood. The receptors here all came from an elderly woman with active or convalescent COVID-19.

The chain employs TRBV4-1 and TRBJ1-5; a possible D gene is TRBD1 (6 bases). Germline V gives CDR1 MGHRA, CDR2 YSYEKL. The ends were cut back, 4 bases at V and 4 bases at J, with 14 bases in the middle. The CDR3 is 15 amino acids. The CDR3 sequence: CASSLTQGSNQPQHF. Here the CDR3 DNA reads TGCGCCAGCAGCCTAACACAGGGTTCAAATCAGCCCCAGCATTTT.

The gene calls are TRBV19 and TRBJ2-4, with 8 bases that match TRBD1. The V gene end was trimmed by 5 bases and the J gene end by 9 bases; junction bases not matched to a gene: 6. CDR1 and CDR2 from the germline V gene are LNHDA and SQIVND (reference sequence). CDR3 length: 13 residues. CDR3 nucleotides: TGTGCCAGTAGTGGACAGGGCCGGGGCATTCAGTACTTC. It yields the protein CASSGQGRGIQYF.

In this sample, this clone turned up a few times. The chain recombines TRBV4-3 with TRBJ2-7; D call uncertain. The germline V gene encodes CDR1 LGHNA and CDR2 YSLEER. The CDR3 totals 13 residues. Trimming pared 5 bases from V and 3 bases from J, leaving 11 bases between. CDR3 sequence: CASSSNSYYEQYF. CDR3 DNA sequence: TGCGCCAGCAGCAGCAACAGCTACTACGAGCAGTACTTC.

V is TRBV20-1 and J is TRBJ2-3; 10 bases match TRBD1. With V trimmed by 3 bases and J by 4 bases, 4 bases remained unmatched. The CDR3 runs 14 residues. Germline V gene data show CDR1 as DFQATT and CDR2 as SNEGSKA (reference sequence). In DNA form, the CDR3 reads TGCAGTGCTAGTGACAGGGGGCGGGCAGATACGCAGTATTTT. This sequence encodes CSASDRGRADTQYF.

V is TRBV6-2 or TRBV6-3 and J is TRBJ2-2, with D hard to call. This CDR3 comprises 14 residues. In germline, CDR1 is MNHEY, CDR2 SVGEGT. The germline V and J ends were trimmed by 0 bases and 4 bases, with 6 bases remaining between them. For the CDR3, the DNA is TGTGCCAGCAGTTACTCGGCGGCCACCGGGGAGCTGTTTTTT. Encoded protein: CASSYSAATGELFF.

This chain links TRBV4-1 with TRBJ2-7; D might be TRBD2 (6 bases). The CDR3 covers 15 residues. Looked up from germline, CDR1 is MGHRA and CDR2 is YSYEKL. V lost 1 base to trimming and J lost 9 bases, with 19 bases between them. CDR3 DNA sequence: TGCGCCAGCAGCCAAGTACTAGCCCCCTCAATGGCGCAGTACTTC. Translated, it gives CASSQVLAPSMAQYF.

This chain joins TRBV18 and TRBJ1-1; 7 positions match TRBD1. Germline-derived CDR1 and CDR2 are KGHSH and LQKENI. J gave up 1 base and V 3 bases, and 5 bases lay outside the gene matches. The CDR3 is 15 amino acids. CDR3 DNA: TGTGCCAGCTCACCGGGGGACAGCAGGAACACTGAAGCTTTCTTT. It specifies CASSPGDSRNTEAFF.

This chain connects TRBV6-2 or TRBV6-3 to TRBJ2-1; D perhaps matches TRBD1 (6 bases). The CDR3 is 11 amino acids. Deletions cut 2 bases from V and 12 bases from J, with 8 bases between. The germline CDR1 and CDR2 sequences are MNHEY and SVGEGT. The CDR3 here is CASSYGRGQFF. The CDR3 region has the DNA TGTGCCAGCAGTTACGGCAGGGGGCAGTTCTTC.

This chain links TRBV6-5 with TRBJ2-2; D ambiguous. The CDR3 consists of 12 residues. V was cut by 5 bases and J by 2 bases, with 3 bases left in between. Germline V gene sequence: CDR1 MNHEY, CDR2 SVGAGI. The CDR3 reads CASSQNTGELFF. CDR3 sequence (DNA): TGTGCCAGCAGTCAAAACACCGGGGAGCTGTTTTTT.

The chain couples TRBV11-3 to TRBJ2-2; maybe TRBD2 (5 bases). The CDR3 is 15 residues long. Trimming stripped 1 base from V and 5 bases from J, with 11 bases between. CDR1 SGHNT and CDR2 YENEEA come from the germline V gene. CDR3 in amino acids: CASSLVLLGTGELFF. The CDR3 DNA sequence: TGTGCCAGCAGCTTAGTTTTACTAGGTACCGGGGAGCTGTTTTTT.